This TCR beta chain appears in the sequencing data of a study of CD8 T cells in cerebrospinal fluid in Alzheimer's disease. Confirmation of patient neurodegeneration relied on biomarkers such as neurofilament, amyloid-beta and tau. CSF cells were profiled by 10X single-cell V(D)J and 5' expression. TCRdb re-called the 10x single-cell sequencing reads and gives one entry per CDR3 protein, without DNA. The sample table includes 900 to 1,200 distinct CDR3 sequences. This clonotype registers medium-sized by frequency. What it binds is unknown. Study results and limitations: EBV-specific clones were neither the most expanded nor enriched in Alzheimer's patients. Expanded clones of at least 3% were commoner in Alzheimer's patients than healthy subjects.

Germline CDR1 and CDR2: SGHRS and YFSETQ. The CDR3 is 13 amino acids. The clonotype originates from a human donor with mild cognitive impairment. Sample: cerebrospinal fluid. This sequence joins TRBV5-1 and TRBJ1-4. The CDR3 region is CASSLPTNEKLFF.